The clone carrying this TCR beta chain was recorded at least ten times. Its antigen remains unidentified. RNA transcripts provided the source from which TCR beta CDR3 regions were amplified. The HTBI primer set was used in a first-round RT-PCR of the TCR CDR3. TCRdb reprocessed the multiplex PCR reads via MiXCR and lists one record per CDR3 protein. The table shows a few hundred thousand distinct CDR3 sequences, with 20% to 25% occurring only once. In the ophthalmopathy cohort, Clinical Activity Score was at least 3, NOSPECS grade at least 4, and duration under 3 months. Exclusion followed for patients with uncontrolled infection, other autoimmune disease, pregnancy or lactation. Thyroid ultrasound, orbital computed tomography, clinical symptoms, and serum thyroxine and TRAb underpinned diagnoses. This entry comes from a study of T cells in Graves' hyperthyroidism and ophthalmopathy. General study results and limits: The majority of expanded thyroid clonotypes above 0.001 also appeared in blood.

The length of the CDR3 is 15 residues. V dropped 5 bases and J dropped 4 bases, with 15 bases sitting between them. Germline CDR1 is MNHEY and CDR2 is SVGEGT. This chain uses TRBV6-2 or TRBV6-3 with TRBJ1-5; D remains ambiguous. The receptor comes from an older woman with Graves' ophthalmopathy. The specimen was blood. The CDR3 loop is CASSLTLVVNQPQHF. CDR3 nucleotide sequence: TGTGCCAGCAGTCTGACATTGGTAGTAAATCAGCCCCAGCATTTT.